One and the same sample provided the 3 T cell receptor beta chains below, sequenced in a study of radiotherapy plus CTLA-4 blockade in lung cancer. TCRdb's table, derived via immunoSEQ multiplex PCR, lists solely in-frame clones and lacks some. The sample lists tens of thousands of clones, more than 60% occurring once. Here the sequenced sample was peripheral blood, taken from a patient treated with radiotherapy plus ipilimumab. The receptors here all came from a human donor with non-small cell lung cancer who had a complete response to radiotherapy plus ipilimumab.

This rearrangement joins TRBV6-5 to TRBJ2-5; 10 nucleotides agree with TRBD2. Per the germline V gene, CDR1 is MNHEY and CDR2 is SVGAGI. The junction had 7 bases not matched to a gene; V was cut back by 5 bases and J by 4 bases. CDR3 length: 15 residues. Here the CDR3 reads CASSPSGGARETQYF. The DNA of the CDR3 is TGTGCCAGCAGTCCCAGCGGGGGGGCCCGAGAGACCCAGTACTTC.

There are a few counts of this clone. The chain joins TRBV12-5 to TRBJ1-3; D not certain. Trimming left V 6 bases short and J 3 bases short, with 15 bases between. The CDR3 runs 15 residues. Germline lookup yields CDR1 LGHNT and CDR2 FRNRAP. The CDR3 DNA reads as TGTGCTAGTGGCCGGGATAGGGCATTTGGAAACACCATATATTTT. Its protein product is CASGRDRAFGNTIYF.

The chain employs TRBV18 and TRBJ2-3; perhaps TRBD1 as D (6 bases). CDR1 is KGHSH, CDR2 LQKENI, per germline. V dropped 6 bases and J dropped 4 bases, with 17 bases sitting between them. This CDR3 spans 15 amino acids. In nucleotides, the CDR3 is TGTGCCAGCTCGCCATCCAGGGGTCTGGCAGATACGCAGTATTTT. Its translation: CASSPSRGLADTQYF.